In this sample, the clone carrying this T cell receptor beta chain is medium-sized. From the PCR reads, TCRdb re-called clones with MiXCR. The repertoire includes under 30,000 clones, 4% of them detected once, and over 20% sits in the top ten. This specimen comes from a study of metastatic and nonmetastatic thyroid tumors. The V end lost 5 bases, the J end lost 6 bases, and 14 bases lay between the germline ends. Per the germline V gene, CDR1 is MNHEY and CDR2 is SMNVEV (reference sequence). The CDR3 runs 13 residues. No patient received treatment before thyroid surgery. This TCR derives from a female donor with papillary thyroid cancer or a benign thyroid nodule (not recorded which). Some clones in this sample may be carry-over from other donors' samples. V is TRBV27 and J is TRBJ2-7, with D possibly TRBD1 on 6 matching bases. Input material: blood. The CDR3 region has the DNA TGTGCCAGCAGTCCTACAGGGTTTCGCGAGCAGTACTTC. Amino acids: CASSPTGFREQYF.